This T cell receptor (beta chain) was sequenced for a study of CD8 T cells in ankylosing spondylitis. TCRdb analysed the 5' RACE reads with MiXCR anew, one entry per CDR3 protein. The repertoire consists of some 120,000 distinct CDR3 sequences, with about 6.4% occurring once and the leading ten covering 9% to 15%. In its sample, this clonotype was seen many times. This CDR3 region has 16 residues. Germline V CDR1 and CDR2: SGHRS, YFSETQ. Between the trimmed V and J ends, which lost 4 bases and 5 bases, there was a span of 19 bases. The rearrangement uses TRBV5-1 and TRBJ1-5, with D unresolved. The sample consisted of blood, either unsorted or a sorted T cell fraction (not recorded which). This sequence originates from a male donor with ankylosing spondylitis or in good health (not recorded which). CDR3 nucleotides: TGCGCCAGCAGCGAACGCCCGGGCCGCGGATATCAGCCCCAGCATTTT. Translated, it gives CASSERPGRGYQPQHF.